A selection of T cell receptor beta chains follows, all from one sample in a study of beta chain features in type 1 diabetes. The protocol was immunoSEQ multiplex PCR, while the TCRdb copy is restricted to in-frame clones and leaves out a portion. The sample has 600,000 to 650,000 clones, less than 20% seen once. Source material: naive CD4+ T cells from blood. These receptors were collected from a man aged 18 to 30 in good health. Each CDR3 is given with its conserved first and last residue. D genes are given only for firm matches. The size entry is marked missing in some rows and otherwise reads once, few, many or a size class.

J gene: TRBJ2-2
clone size: few
V gene: TRBV10-3
D gene: .
CDR3 protein: CASIPGLLNTGELFF
CDR3 DNA: TGTGCCAGCATTCCCGGGCTCCTTAACACCGGGGAGCTGTTTTTT

J gene: TRBJ2-1
clone size: few
V gene: TRBV4-1
D gene: TRBD2
CDR3 protein: CASSQTSGSHNEQFF
CDR3 DNA: TGCGCCAGCAGCCAGACTAGCGGGAGCCACAATGAGCAGTTCTTC

J gene: TRBJ2-3
clone size: .
V gene: TRBV5-1
D gene: .
CDR3 protein: CASSFDTTSTDTQYF
CDR3 DNA: TGCGCCAGCAGCTTTGACACAACTAGCACAGATACGCAGTATTTT

J gene: TRBJ2-1
clone size: .
V gene: TRBV25-1
D gene: TRBD2
CDR3 protein: CASSVRGLDQFF
CDR3 DNA: TGTGCCAGCAGTGTACGTGGACTAGACCAGTTCTTC

J gene: TRBJ2-4
clone size: .
V gene: TRBV11-2
D gene: TRBD2
CDR3 protein: CASSLGRGVTKNIQYF
CDR3 DNA: TGTGCCAGCAGCTTAGGACGGGGGGTGACCAAAAACATTCAGTACTTC

J gene: TRBJ1-5
clone size: few
V gene: TRBV5-1
D gene: .
CDR3 protein: CASSAQGDQPQHF
CDR3 DNA: TGCGCCAGCAGCGCTCAGGGTGATCAGCCCCAGCATTTT

J gene: TRBJ2-7
clone size: .
V gene: TRBV4-1
D gene: TRBD1
CDR3 protein: CASSRSIQGSNSEQYF
CDR3 DNA: TGCGCCAGCAGCCGTTCTATACAGGGGAGTAACAGCGAGCAGTACTTC

J gene: TRBJ2-7
clone size: .
V gene: TRBV5-1
D gene: .
CDR3 protein: CASTGDPGQVYEQYF
CDR3 DNA: TGCGCCAGCACCGGGGATCCGGGACAAGTCTACGAGCAGTACTTC

J gene: TRBJ2-1
clone size: few
V gene: TRBV29-1
D gene: TRBD1
CDR3 protein: CSAGTGTYNEQFF
CDR3 DNA: TGCAGCGCGGGGACAGGGACTTACAATGAGCAGTTCTTC

J gene: TRBJ2-1
clone size: few
V gene: TRBV7-6
D gene: .
CDR3 protein: CASSLVGGSSYNEQFF
CDR3 DNA: TGTGCCAGCAGCTTGGTAGGGGGGAGCTCCTACAATGAGCAGTTCTTC

J gene: TRBJ1-6
clone size: .
V gene: TRBV9
D gene: TRBD1
CDR3 protein: CASSVRAGTGDSPLHF
CDR3 DNA: TGTGCCAGCAGCGTTCGTGCCGGGACAGGGGACTCACCCCTCCACTTT

J gene: TRBJ2-7
clone size: few
V gene: TRBV10-3
D gene: TRBD1
CDR3 protein: CAISVGPGGSYEQYF
CDR3 DNA: TGTGCCATCAGTGTTGGGCCAGGGGGCTCCTACGAGCAGTACTTC

J gene: TRBJ2-6
clone size: .
V gene: TRBV5-1
D gene: .
CDR3 protein: CASSLTGTGANVLTF
CDR3 DNA: TGCGCCAGCAGCTTGACAGGGACTGGGGCCAACGTCCTGACTTTC

J gene: TRBJ1-2
clone size: .
V gene: TRBV9
D gene: TRBD1
CDR3 protein: CASSRTGTGPGYTF
CDR3 DNA: TGTGCCAGCAGCAGAACAGGGACAGGGCCTGGCTACACCTTC

J gene: TRBJ2-3
clone size: .
V gene: TRBV11-3
D gene: .
CDR3 protein: CASSPQGPSTDTQYF
CDR3 DNA: TGTGCCAGCAGCCCCCAGGGGCCTAGCACAGATACGCAGTATTTT

J gene: TRBJ2-1
clone size: .
V gene: TRBV7-9
D gene: .
CDR3 protein: CAIQEGAYNEQFF
CDR3 DNA: TGTGCCATCCAAGAGGGGGCCTACAATGAGCAGTTCTTC

J gene: TRBJ1-2
clone size: .
V gene: TRBV28
D gene: .
CDR3 protein: CASSGPGTNYGYTF
CDR3 DNA: TGTGCCAGCAGCGGTCCAGGGACAAACTATGGCTACACCTTC

J gene: TRBJ2-1
clone size: .
V gene: TRBV28
D gene: TRBD1
CDR3 protein: CASSLFPGQGYNEQFF
CDR3 DNA: TGTGCCAGCAGTTTATTCCCCGGACAGGGCTACAATGAGCAGTTCTTC

J gene: TRBJ2-7
clone size: few
V gene: TRBV29-1
D gene: TRBD2
CDR3 protein: CSVVKTSGGYEQYF
CDR3 DNA: TGCAGCGTGGTAAAGACTAGCGGGGGCTACGAGCAGTACTTC

J gene: TRBJ1-1
clone size: few
V gene: TRBV4-3
D gene: .
CDR3 protein: CASRRRDGTEAFF
CDR3 DNA: TGCGCCAGCAGGCGCAGGGATGGCACTGAAGCTTTCTTT

J gene: TRBJ2-7
clone size: .
V gene: TRBV10-3
D gene: .
CDR3 protein: CAISESAGGTYEQYF
CDR3 DNA: TGTGCCATCAGTGAGTCCGCAGGGGGGACCTACGAGCAGTACTTC

J gene: TRBJ2-5
clone size: .
V gene: TRBV2
D gene: .
CDR3 protein: CASSDTGRGTQYF
CDR3 DNA: TGTGCCAGCAGTGATACAGGGAGAGGGACCCAGTACTTC